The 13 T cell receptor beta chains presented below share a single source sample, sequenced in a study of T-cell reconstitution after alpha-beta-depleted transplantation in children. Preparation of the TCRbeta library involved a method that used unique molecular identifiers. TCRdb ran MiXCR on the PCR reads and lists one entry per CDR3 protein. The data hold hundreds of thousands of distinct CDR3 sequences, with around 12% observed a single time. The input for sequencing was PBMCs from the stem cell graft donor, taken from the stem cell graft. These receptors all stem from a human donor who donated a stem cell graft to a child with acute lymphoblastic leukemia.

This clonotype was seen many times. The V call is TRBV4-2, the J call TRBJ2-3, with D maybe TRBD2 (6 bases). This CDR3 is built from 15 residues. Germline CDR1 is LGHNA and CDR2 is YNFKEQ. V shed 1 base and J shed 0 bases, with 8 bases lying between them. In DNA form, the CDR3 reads TGTGCCAGCAGCCAAGGGCTAGCGAGCACAGATACGCAGTATTTT. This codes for CASSQGLASTDTQYF.

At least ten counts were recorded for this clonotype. The CDR3, as DNA: TGTGCCAGCACAGGGACAGGGGATGAAAAACTGTTTTTT. Translation: CASTGTGDEKLFF. The V and J genes are TRBV9 and TRBJ1-4, with 10 bases matching TRBD1. The CDR3 consists of 13 residues. Germline CDR1 SGDLS, CDR2 YYNGEE. V shed 6 bases, J shed 6 bases, and the junction held 2 bases outside the gene matches.

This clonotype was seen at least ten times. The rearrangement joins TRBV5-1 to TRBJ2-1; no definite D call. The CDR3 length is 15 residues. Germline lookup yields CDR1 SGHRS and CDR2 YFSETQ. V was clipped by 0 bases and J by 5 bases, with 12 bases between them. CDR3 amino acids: CASSLVPRIDNEQFF. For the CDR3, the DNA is TGCGCCAGCAGCTTGGTCCCGCGGATCGACAATGAGCAGTTCTTC.

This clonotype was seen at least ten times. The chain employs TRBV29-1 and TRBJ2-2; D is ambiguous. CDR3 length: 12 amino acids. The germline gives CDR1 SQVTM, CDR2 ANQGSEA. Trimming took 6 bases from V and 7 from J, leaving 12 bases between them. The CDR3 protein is CSVGWGIGELFF. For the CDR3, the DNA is TGCAGCGTGGGTTGGGGTATCGGGGAGCTGTTTTTT.

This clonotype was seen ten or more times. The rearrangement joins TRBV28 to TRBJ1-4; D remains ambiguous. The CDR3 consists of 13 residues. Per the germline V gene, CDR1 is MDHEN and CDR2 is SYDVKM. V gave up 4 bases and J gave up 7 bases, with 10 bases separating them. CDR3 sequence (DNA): TGTGCCAGCAGTTCTTCCATTCCTGAAAAACTGTTTTTT. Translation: CASSSSIPEKLFF. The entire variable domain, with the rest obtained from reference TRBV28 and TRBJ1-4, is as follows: DVKVTQSSRYLVKRTGEKVFLECVQDMDHENMFWYRQDPGLGLRLIYFSYDVKMKEKGDIPEGYSVSREKKERFSLILESASTNQTSMYLCASSSSIPEKLFFGSGTQLSVL.

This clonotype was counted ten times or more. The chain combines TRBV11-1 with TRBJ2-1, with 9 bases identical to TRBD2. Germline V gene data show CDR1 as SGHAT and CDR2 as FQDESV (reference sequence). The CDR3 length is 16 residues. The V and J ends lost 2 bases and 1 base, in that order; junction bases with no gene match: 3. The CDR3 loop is CASSLLTSGSYNEQFF. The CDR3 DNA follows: TGTGCCAGCAGCTTACTCACTAGCGGGTCCTACAATGAGCAGTTCTTC.

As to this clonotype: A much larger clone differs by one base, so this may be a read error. The CDR3, as DNA: TGTGCCAGCGGCGTAGCGTTAGAGAACACTGAAGCTTTCTTT. This gives the protein CASGVALENTEAFF. The V gene is TRBV9, the J gene TRBJ1-1; D is undetermined. Per germline, CDR1 SGDLS and CDR2 YYNGEE. The length of the CDR3 is 14 residues.

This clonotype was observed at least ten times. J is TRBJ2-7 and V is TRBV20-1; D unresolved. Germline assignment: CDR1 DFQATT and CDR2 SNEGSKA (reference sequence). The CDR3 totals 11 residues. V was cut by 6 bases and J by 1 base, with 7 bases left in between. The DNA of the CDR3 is TGCAGTGCCCCTGAGTCCTACGAGCAGTACTTC. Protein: CSAPESYEQYF.

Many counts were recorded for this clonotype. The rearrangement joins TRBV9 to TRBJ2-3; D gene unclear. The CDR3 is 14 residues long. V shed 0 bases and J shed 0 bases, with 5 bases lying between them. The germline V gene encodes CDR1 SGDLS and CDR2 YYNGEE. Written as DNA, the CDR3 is TGTGCCAGCAGCGTAGGGTCTAGCACAGATACGCAGTATTTT. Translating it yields CASSVGSSTDTQYF.

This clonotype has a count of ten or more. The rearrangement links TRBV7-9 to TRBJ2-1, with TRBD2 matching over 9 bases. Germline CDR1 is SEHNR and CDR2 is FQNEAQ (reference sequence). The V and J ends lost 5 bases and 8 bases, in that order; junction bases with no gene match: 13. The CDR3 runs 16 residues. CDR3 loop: CASSAPGTSFWDEQFF. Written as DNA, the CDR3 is TGTGCCAGCAGCGCCCCCGGGACTAGCTTCTGGGATGAGCAGTTCTTC.

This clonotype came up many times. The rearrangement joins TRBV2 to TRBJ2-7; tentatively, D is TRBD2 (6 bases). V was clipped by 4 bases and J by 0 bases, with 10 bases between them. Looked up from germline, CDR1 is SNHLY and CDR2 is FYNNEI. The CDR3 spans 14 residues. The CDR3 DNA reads TGTGCCAGCAGTGCTACTAGCTCCTCCTACGAGCAGTACTTC. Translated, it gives CASSATSSSYEQYF.

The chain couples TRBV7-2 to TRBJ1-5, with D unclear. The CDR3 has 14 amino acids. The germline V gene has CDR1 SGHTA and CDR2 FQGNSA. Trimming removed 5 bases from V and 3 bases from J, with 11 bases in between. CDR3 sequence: CASSTTEFNQPQHF. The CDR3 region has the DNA TGTGCCAGCAGCACTACAGAGTTCAATCAGCCCCAGCATTTT.

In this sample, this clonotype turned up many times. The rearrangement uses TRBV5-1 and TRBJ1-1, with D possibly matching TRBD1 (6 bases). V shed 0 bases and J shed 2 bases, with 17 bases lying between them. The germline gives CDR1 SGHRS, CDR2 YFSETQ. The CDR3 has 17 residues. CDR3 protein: CASSLGPSGGPNTEAFF. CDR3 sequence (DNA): TGCGCCAGCAGCTTGGGCCCTTCTGGGGGGCCTAACACTGAAGCTTTCTTT.